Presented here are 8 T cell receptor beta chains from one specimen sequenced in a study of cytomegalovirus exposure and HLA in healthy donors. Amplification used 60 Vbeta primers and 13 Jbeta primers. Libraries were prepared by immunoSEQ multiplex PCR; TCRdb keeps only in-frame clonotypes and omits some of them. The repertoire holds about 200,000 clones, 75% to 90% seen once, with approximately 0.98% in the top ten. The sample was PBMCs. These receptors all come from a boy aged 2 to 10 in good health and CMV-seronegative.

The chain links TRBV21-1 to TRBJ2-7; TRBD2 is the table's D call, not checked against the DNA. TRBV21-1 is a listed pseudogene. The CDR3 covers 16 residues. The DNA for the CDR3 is TGTGCCAGCAGCAAAGAGAGCGGGAGGGCCAGCTACGAGCAGTACTTC. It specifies CASSKESGRASYEQYF.

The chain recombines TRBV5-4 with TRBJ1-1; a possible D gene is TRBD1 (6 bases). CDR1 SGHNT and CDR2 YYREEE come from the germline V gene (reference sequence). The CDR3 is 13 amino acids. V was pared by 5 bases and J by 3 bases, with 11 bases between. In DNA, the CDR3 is TGTGCCAGCAGGGGGGCTTGGGACACTGAAGCTTTCTTT. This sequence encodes CASRGAWDTEAFF.

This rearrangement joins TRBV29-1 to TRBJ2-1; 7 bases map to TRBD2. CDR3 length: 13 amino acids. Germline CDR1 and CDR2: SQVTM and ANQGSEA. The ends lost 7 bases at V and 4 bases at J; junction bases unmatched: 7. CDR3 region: CSAGAGLYNEQFF. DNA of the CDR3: TGCAGCGCCGGAGCGGGACTTTACAATGAGCAGTTCTTC.

In DNA, the CDR3 is TGCGCCAGCAGCTACCTAGACGGGGGGAACACTGAAGCTTTCTTT. This gives the protein CASSYLDGGNTEAFF. J is TRBJ1-1 and V is TRBV5-1; weak D call: TRBD1 (5 bases). Germline assignment: CDR1 SGHRS and CDR2 YFSETQ. This CDR3 has 15 residues. With 3 bases removed from V and 1 base from J, the gap between germline ends came to 13 bases.

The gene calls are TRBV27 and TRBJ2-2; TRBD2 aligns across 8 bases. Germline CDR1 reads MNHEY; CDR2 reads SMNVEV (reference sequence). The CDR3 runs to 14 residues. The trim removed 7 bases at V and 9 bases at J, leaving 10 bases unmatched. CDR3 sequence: CASTFGGGSRELFF. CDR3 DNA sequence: TGTGCCAGCACCTTCGGGGGGGGGTCCAGGGAGCTGTTTTTT.

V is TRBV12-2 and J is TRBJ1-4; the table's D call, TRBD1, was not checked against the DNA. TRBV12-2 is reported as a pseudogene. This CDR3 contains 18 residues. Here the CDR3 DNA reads TGTGCAAGTCGCCTCGGGACAGGGGGCGCTTATGGTAATGAAAAACTGTTTTTT. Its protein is CASRLGTGGAYGNEKLFF.

The CDR3 loop is CASSESFYGYTF. CDR3 DNA sequence: TGTGCCAGCAGTGAATCTTTCTATGGCTACACCTTC. The chain has TRBV25-1 and TRBJ1-2; D uncertain. V was cut by 1 base and J by 4 bases, with 4 bases left in between. Germline V gene data show CDR1 as MGHDK and CDR2 as SYGVNS. The CDR3 spans 12 residues.

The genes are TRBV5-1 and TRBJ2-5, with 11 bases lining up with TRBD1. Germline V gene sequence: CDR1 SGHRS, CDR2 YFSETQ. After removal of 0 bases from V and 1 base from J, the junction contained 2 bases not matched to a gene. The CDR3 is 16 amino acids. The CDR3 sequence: CASSLAGQGGQETQYF. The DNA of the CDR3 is TGCGCCAGCAGCTTGGCGGGACAGGGGGGCCAAGAGACCCAGTACTTC.